Following are 9 T cell receptor beta chains from one sample sequenced in a study of blood T cell repertoires in COVID-19. Some clones are missing from TCRdb's copy, which holds only in-frame ones; the method was immunoSEQ multiplex PCR. The top ten clones hold roughly 6.2% of a sample with 140,000 to 150,000 clones, about four fifths of them seen once. The sample taken for sequencing was PBMCs or T cells enriched from blood (not recorded which). These TCRs come from a woman aged 45 to 65 who had been exposed to COVID-19.

The chain uses TRBV29-1 and TRBJ1-4; 8 bases match TRBD1. V lost 4 bases to trimming and J lost 3 bases; unmatched junction nucleotides: 7. CDR1 SQVTM and CDR2 ANQGSEA come from the germline V gene. This CDR3 contains 15 residues. CDR3 nucleotides: TGCAGCGTTGGATGGCAGGGGGCGCCTAATGAAAAACTGTTTTTT. As protein: CSVGWQGAPNEKLFF.

The V call is TRBV5-4, the J call TRBJ1-4; TRBD1 aligns across 9 bases. The J segment lost 7 bases and the V segment lost 4 bases, leaving 5 bases of the junction unmatched. Germline lookup yields CDR1 SGHNT and CDR2 YYREEE (reference sequence). The CDR3 spans 14 residues. The CDR3 loop is CASSRDRVTEKLFF. As DNA, the CDR3 is TGTGCCAGCAGCCGGGACAGGGTCACTGAAAAACTGTTTTTT. Variable domain in full (rest from reference TRBV5-4 and TRBJ1-4): ETGVTQSPTHLIKTRGQQVTLRCSSQSGHNTVSWYQQALGQGPQFIFQYYREEENGRGNFPPRFSGLQFPNYSSELNVNALELDDSALYLCASSRDRVTEKLFFGSGTQLSVL.

This chain connects TRBV4-1 to TRBJ1-5; TRBD1 agrees at 10 bases. CDR1 and CDR2 from the germline V gene are MGHRA and YSYEKL. After removal of 1 base from V and 6 bases from J, the junction contained 3 bases not matched to a gene. The CDR3 consists of 15 residues. The CDR3 nucleotides read TGCGCCAGCAGCCAAGGAGGACAGGGGGTTCAGCCCCAGCATTTT. Its protein is CASSQGGQGVQPQHF.

The chain is built from TRBV9 and TRBJ2-7, with no clear D. V was trimmed by 0 bases and J by 1 base, leaving 5 bases between them. CDR1 and CDR2 (germline): SGDLS, YYNGEE. The CDR3 totals 13 residues. The chain's CDR3 is CASSVGPSYEQYF. CDR3 DNA sequence: TGTGCCAGCAGCGTAGGTCCTTCCTACGAGCAGTACTTC.

This clone was counted only a few times. Other DNA sequences in the sample encode the same CDR3. The rearrangement links TRBV6-5 to TRBJ1-1; the D gene is possibly TRBD1 (5 bases). This CDR3 is built from 13 residues. V gave up 3 bases and J gave up 1 base, with 6 bases separating them. Germline-derived CDR1 and CDR2 are MNHEY and SVGAGI. CDR3 protein: CASSYGQNTEAFF. DNA for the CDR3: TGTGCCAGCAGTTATGGACAGAACACTGAAGCTTTCTTT.

The chain employs TRBV7-8 and TRBJ1-1, with TRBD1 matching 9 bases. CDR1 SGHVS and CDR2 FQNEAQ come from the germline V gene. The CDR3 covers 16 residues. With V trimmed by 4 bases and J by 1 base, 7 bases remained unmatched. CDR3 bases: TGTGCCAGCAGCTCAAGACGGGGACAGGGGAACACTGAAGCTTTCTTT. Its protein is CASSSRRGQGNTEAFF.

The chain joins TRBV7-8 to TRBJ1-5; weak D call: TRBD1 (6 bases). CDR1 is SGHVS, CDR2 FQNEAQ, per germline. V shed 5 bases and J shed 3 bases, with 11 bases lying between them. The CDR3 has 14 amino acids. The CDR3 is CASSVTGYNQPQHF. CDR3 nucleotide sequence: TGTGCCAGCAGCGTAACAGGGTACAATCAGCCCCAGCATTTT.

This clone was detected a few times. This chain connects TRBV5-1 to TRBJ2-5; 12 bases are shared with TRBD2. V lost 3 bases, J lost 6 bases, and 6 bases stayed unmatched. The CDR3 has 15 residues. Germline loops: CDR1 SGHRS, CDR2 YFSETQ. The CDR3 nucleotides read TGCGCCAGCAGCTCGACTAGCGGGAGTTGGAAGACCCAGTACTTC. Its protein product is CASSSTSGSWKTQYF. The full variable domain, its missing parts supplied by reference TRBV5-1 and TRBJ2-5, is KAGVTQTPRYLIKTRGQQVTLSCSPISGHRSVSWYQQTPGQGLQFLFEYFSETQRNKGNFPGRFSGRQFSNSRSEMNVSTLELGDSALYLCASSSTSGSWKTQYFGPGTRLLVL.

V gene TRBV7-9 combines with J gene TRBJ2-6; a weak D match, TRBD1 (5 bases). This CDR3 has 14 amino acids. Looked up from germline, CDR1 is SEHNR and CDR2 is FQNEAQ (reference sequence). Trimming stripped 5 bases from V and 2 bases from J, with 7 bases between. As DNA, the CDR3 is TGTGCCAGCAGCCTCAGGGCTGGGGCCAACGTCCTGACTTTC. This sequence encodes CASSLRAGANVLTF.